This is a list of T cell receptor beta chains from one sample in a study of shared clonotypes between healthy human individuals. Repertoires were generated with immunoSEQ multiplex PCR, while TCRdb's copy carries only in-frame clones and drops some. Seen here are 2 million or so clones, 85% to 95% observed once, and the top ten hold 0.1% to 0.15%. Sequenced: naive CD4+ T cells sorted from blood. These receptors were collected from a man younger than 35 in good health. Both conserved end residues are part of each CDR3. The D gene is left open where the match is weak. The size of a clone is reported for some rows only, either as once, few or many, or as a class for expanded clones.

d_gene,j_gene,abundance,v_gene,CDR3nt,CDR3aa
.,TRBJ2-3,.,TRBV11-2,TGTGCCAGCAGCCCCTGGGGGGGCAGCACAGATACGCAGTATTTT,CASSPWGGSTDTQYF
TRBD1,TRBJ1-2,once,TRBV28,TGTGCCAGCTTAGCCGGGACAGGGGTTGGCTACACCTTC,CASLAGTGVGYTF
TRBD2,TRBJ2-1,once,TRBV5-6,TGTGCCAGCAGCCCTTCGGTTGGTAGCGGGTTCTCCTACAATGAGCAGTTCTTC,CASSPSVGSGFSYNEQFF
TRBD1,TRBJ2-7,.,TRBV6-5,TGTGCCAGCAGTTACTCTATCCTCAGGGGGTCCTACGAGCAGTACTTC,CASSYSILRGSYEQYF
TRBD1,TRBJ1-1,.,TRBV4-3,TGCGCCAGCAGCCGAGGACAGGGGCTGAACACTGAAGCTTTCTTT,CASSRGQGLNTEAFF
.,TRBJ1-2,.,TRBV14,TGTGCCAGCAGCCAAGATCCTGCCGACACCTATGGCTACACCTTC,CASSQDPADTYGYTF
TRBD2,TRBJ2-5,.,TRBV9,TGTGCCAGCAGCGTCGGGACTATAGAGACCCAGTACTTC,CASSVGTIETQYF
TRBD1,TRBJ1-4,.,TRBV5-1,TGCGCCAGCAGCTTGGCCGCTACAGGGGCAACTAATGAAAAACTGTTTTTT,CASSLAATGATNEKLFF
.,TRBJ2-5,.,TRBV6-5,TGTGCCAGCGGACGACTAGGGGGAGAGACCCAGTACTTC,CASGRLGGETQYF
.,TRBJ1-6,.,TRBV10-3,TGTGCCATCAGTGAAGGTGGGACGGGCCAGGGATCACCCCTCCACTTT,CAISEGGTGQGSPLHF
.,TRBJ1-4,.,TRBV5-1,TGCGCCAGCAGCCCGTCGGGGCTTTCCATGAGTAATGAAAAACTGTTTTTT,CASSPSGLSMSNEKLFF
.,TRBJ2-4,once,TRBV30,TGTGCCTGGAGTGTACAGGAATTTCAGTACTTC,CAWSVQEFQYF
.,TRBJ1-5,once,TRBV7-9,TGTGCCAGCAGCTCGTTGGCTGGGCACGTTAATCAGCCCCAGCATTTT,CASSSLAGHVNQPQHF
TRBD1,TRBJ1-2,.,TRBV6-5,TGTGCCAGCAGCCGGGACAGGGATGGCTACACCTTC,CASSRDRDGYTF
TRBD2,TRBJ2-1,.,TRBV6-5,TGTGCCAGCAGCTCTTACTGGGAGGGCAGTGAGCAGTTCTTC,CASSSYWEGSEQFF
TRBD1,TRBJ1-3,.,TRBV29-1,TGCAAAGGGACAGGGGACTCCTCTGGAAACACCATATATTTT,CKGTGDSSGNTIYF
TRBD2,TRBJ2-7,.,TRBV7-2,TGTGCCAGCAGCCTTCTAGCGGGAGCCGGCTACGAGCAGTACTTC,CASSLLAGAGYEQYF
.,TRBJ1-1,.,TRBV7-9,TGTGCCAGCAGCTTTACGGGGTCTGAAGCTTTCTTT,CASSFTGSEAFF
TRBD2,TRBJ2-1,once,TRBV7-9,TGTGCCAGCAGCTTGACCACTAGCGGGAGGGCCCACAATGAGCAGTTCTTC,CASSLTTSGRAHNEQFF
TRBD1,TRBJ1-6,.,TRBV2,TGTGCCAGCCGGGGCAGGGACAGCTATAATTCACCCCTCCACTTT,CASRGRDSYNSPLHF
TRBD1,TRBJ1-2,.,TRBV6-5,TGTGCCAGCAGTTTATACAGGGGAGGTAACTATGGCTACACCTTC,CASSLYRGGNYGYTF
.,TRBJ2-1,.,TRBV7-2,TGTGCCAGCAGCTACCGGGACTCCTATTACAATGAGCAGTTCTTC,CASSYRDSYYNEQFF
TRBD2,TRBJ2-5,.,TRBV7-9,TGTGCCAGCAGCTATATAAGCGGGGGGGCCGGAGAGACCCAGTACTTC,CASSYISGGAGETQYF
TRBD1,TRBJ1-3,.,TRBV9,TGTGCCAGCAGCGGAGGCGACAGGGAAGGGAGTGGAAACACCATATATTTT,CASSGGDREGSGNTIYF
.,TRBJ2-1,.,TRBV25-1,TGTGCCAGCAGTGAATTGTCGGGAGCAGGCAATGAGCAGTTCTTC,CASSELSGAGNEQFF
TRBD2,TRBJ2-1,.,TRBV5-5,TGTGCCAGCAGCTTGGCCCCTCTAGCGGGGGTATACAATGAGCAGTTCTTC,CASSLAPLAGVYNEQFF
.,TRBJ1-3,.,TRBV6-5,TGTGCCAGCAGCCGCACCGGGGGCTCTGGAAACACCATATATTTT,CASSRTGGSGNTIYF
.,TRBJ1-1,.,TRBV25-1,TGTGCCAGCAGTGAATGGGGCAGGAACACTGAAGCTTTCTTT,CASSEWGRNTEAFF
.,TRBJ2-7,.,TRBV11-3,TGTGCCAGCAGCCCGCAGTCCACTAGCAACGAGCAGTACTTC,CASSPQSTSNEQYF
.,TRBJ2-5,.,TRBV2,TGTGCCAGCAGTCTAAACCCAGGATACCAAGAGACCCAGTACTTC,CASSLNPGYQETQYF
.,TRBJ2-3,.,TRBV7-9,TGTGCCAGCAGCTTAACCGGGACGGGCACAGATACGCAGTATTTT,CASSLTGTGTDTQYF